This is a list of T cell receptor beta chains from one sample in a study of cytomegalovirus exposure and HLA in healthy donors. TCRdb's table, derived via immunoSEQ multiplex PCR, lists solely in-frame clones and lacks some. The sample lists about 120,000 clones, roughly 69% occurring once. Sequencing was performed on PBMCs. These receptor sequences come from a human donor in good health. Each CDR3 is given with its conserved first and last residue.

cdr3_aa v_call
CASSQGTSAYEQYF TRBV13
CASSLGQGSYNSPLHF TRBV13
CASSYGGGSEAFF TRBV6-5
CAWSLGTGNSPLHF TRBV30
CAWSEVRGYTF TRBV30
CAWSVEAPNSPLHF TRBV30
CASSTGVGFHGYTF TRBV19
CATRQDNQPQHF TRBV10-3
CASSRDRVNSPLHF TRBV6-1
CASSFWDSRTGNTIYF TRBV28
CASSTQGNQPQHF TRBV19
CASSFLTGGGTGELFF TRBV7-2
CASSPRQGRASYEQYF TRBV18
CASSRDRANEKLFF TRBV28
CASNAQGDSYEQYF TRBV19
CASSFRAGNNEQFF TRBV5-4
CASSPGLAGSSQFF TRBV2
CASWDRGRQPQHF TRBV19
CASSYQSRRGETQYF TRBV6-6
CASSPPTGTYTEAFF TRBV5-4
CSVEAQRNTEAFF TRBV29-1
CAWTGKETQYF TRBV30
CASSQTSGTAEKLFF TRBV5-1
CASSGWDKDTDTQYF TRBV10-1
CASAQNPGYQETQYF TRBV18
CAISAVQGGTEAFF TRBV10-3
CASSVDPTGWVNGYTF TRBV9
CASRSTGTGSEQYF TRBV7-9
CASRGDRLYGYTF TRBV27
CAWSVSRGGRASYNEQFF TRBV30
CASSVSGQPNTEAFF TRBV9
CASSELRASSSYNEQFF TRBV6-1
CAWADRGNQPQHF TRBV30
CASSFVKTGTHWGGPYEQYF TRBV28
CASSERQGGEQYF TRBV7-6
CASSQGYYEQYF TRBV28